The rows below give T cell receptor beta chains drawn from one sample of a study of blood T cells in healthy people across ages. Each CDR3 protein gets one entry after TCRdb re-called the 5' RACE reads with MiXCR. The sample comprises about 1.5 million distinct CDR3 sequences, roughly two fifths of which are singletons, and approximately 4% rests with the top ten. Sequenced: blood. The source of these receptors is a woman between 18 and 30 years old in good health. CDR3s include the opening cysteine and the closing phenylalanine or tryptophan. Each record gives: D gene, V gene, J gene, clone size, CDR3 protein, CDR3 DNA. D genes are given only for firm matches. Rows give clone size only sometimes, using once, few, many, or a class for an expanded clone.

d_gene: .
v_gene: TRBV20-1
j_gene: TRBJ2-5
abundance: .
CDR3aa: CSARRADYNEQYF
CDR3nt: TGCAGTGCTAGGAGGGCCGATTACAATGAGCAGTACTTC

d_gene: .
v_gene: TRBV20-1
j_gene: TRBJ2-1
abundance: .
CDR3aa: CSASHVRLRPEQFF
CDR3nt: TGCAGTGCTAGTCACGTGCGGTTAAGGCCTGAGCAGTTCTTC

d_gene: .
v_gene: TRBV12-3/TRBV12-4
j_gene: TRBJ2-7
abundance: many
CDR3aa: CASTLNQDYEQYF
CDR3nt: TGTGCCAGCACCCTCAATCAGGACTACGAGCAGTACTTC

d_gene: .
v_gene: TRBV29-1
j_gene: TRBJ1-2
abundance: many
CDR3aa: CSVLKGYGYTF
CDR3nt: TGCAGCGTTTTAAAGGGCTATGGCTACACCTTC

d_gene: .
v_gene: TRBV29-1
j_gene: TRBJ2-7
abundance: .
CDR3aa: CSVRTDSSYEQYF
CDR3nt: TGCAGCGTTCGGACAGACAGTAGCTACGAGCAGTACTTC

d_gene: .
v_gene: TRBV6-2/TRBV6-3
j_gene: TRBJ1-5
abundance: few
CDR3aa: CASSIPPELISPQHF
CDR3nt: TGTGCCAGCAGTATCCCGCCGGAGCTTATCAGCCCCCAGCATTTT

d_gene: .
v_gene: TRBV12-3/TRBV12-4
j_gene: TRBJ1-4
abundance: few
CDR3aa: CASGPIGRIEKLFF
CDR3nt: TGTGCCAGCGGACCCATAGGGCGAATCGAAAAACTGTTTTTT

d_gene: TRBD2
v_gene: TRBV28
j_gene: TRBJ2-5
abundance: .
CDR3aa: CASRASGGQETQYF
CDR3nt: TGTGCCAGCAGGGCTAGCGGGGGCCAAGAGACCCAGTACTTC

d_gene: TRBD2
v_gene: TRBV4-3
j_gene: TRBJ2-4
abundance: many
CDR3aa: CASSQEAGRLAKNIQYF
CDR3nt: TGCGCCAGCAGCCAGGAAGCGGGGAGATTAGCCAAAAACATTCAGTACTTC

d_gene: .
v_gene: TRBV4-1
j_gene: TRBJ2-7
abundance: .
CDR3aa: CASSLAFTYEQYF
CDR3nt: TGCGCCAGCAGCCTCGCCTTTACCTACGAGCAGTACTTC